This TCR beta chain was identified in a study of response to subunit inactivated influenza vaccine (dated by TCRdb to 2017 to 2018). Some background on the complete study: The study used deep quantitative T cell receptor repertoire profiling to track responses to a trivalent subunit inactivated influenza vaccine. Study-level results and caveats: According to the authors, only a limited number of new T cells may be recruited by each seasonal influenza vaccination.

Per the germline V gene, MGHRA is the CDR1 and YSYEKL is the CDR2. The CDR3 has 16 amino acids, counting the end cysteine and phenylalanine. Kept here is only the CDR3 DNA, which spans 48 bases and is read in frame from base 1. V and J are trimmed by 3 bases and 4 bases, and the gene matches miss 4 bases of the junction. The library was built by means of RT-PCR. The sample was run on an Illumina HiSeq 2500. The public sequencing data were trimmed at Q25 with fastp and processed into clonotypes with MiXCR by TCRdb, which kept only in-frame beta chains. Each record represents a unique CDR3 protein, reported with the most common genes and DNA among its rows. In this sample the table shows about 620,000 distinct CDR3 sequences, roughly 12% of which occur a single time. Jointly, the top ten make up roughly 10% of the sample. This clonotype was picked up a small number of times. Its antigen is unknown. Per-base qualities were not stored, and no clone one base away is much larger.

The sequence joins TRBV4-1 to TRBJ2-1; TRBD2 matches 12 bases in the middle. The sample consisted of PBMCs from blood, taken on the day of vaccination. This TCR was sampled from a man aged 45-65 years who received an inactivated influenza vaccine. Donor details come from another sample of the same person, matched by shared clones. The CDR3: CASSHAGTSGYNEQFF. The DNA is TGCGCCAGCAGCCACGCCGGGACTAGCGGGTACAATGAGCAGTTCTTC.